Sequencing of this T cell receptor (beta chain) was carried out in a study of blood T cell repertoires in COVID-19. Sequencing used immunoSEQ multiplex PCR; TCRdb keeps in-frame clones, though not all of them. The sample yields roughly 160,000 clones, around 90% seen once. Germline CDR1 reads MNHEY; CDR2 reads SVGAGI. The CDR3 contains 13 residues. Trimming shortened V by 6 bases and J by 5 bases, and 14 bases separated the two germline ends. The chain recombines TRBV6-5 with TRBJ2-7; D gene ambiguous. The TCR was taken from a woman of 80 years or more with COVID-19, enrolled during active disease. Input material: peripheral blood. CDR3: CASRESGENEQYF. CDR3 nucleotide sequence: TGTGCCAGCAGAGAGTCGGGTGAGAACGAGCAGTACTTC.